Included here is one T cell receptor (beta chain) sequence, with context. No antigen is known for it. These data come from a study of CD8+CD57+ T cells in acquired aplastic anemia. Whole-study results and caveats: Roughly 31 CD8+ CDR3 sequences occurred in both the patients and the controls.

Genomic DNA served as template for TCR beta VDJ and CDR3 profiling. TCRdb used MiXCR to reprocess the reads, holding one entry per CDR3 protein. The sample lists roughly 170,000 distinct CDR3 sequences, about 60% occurring once. CDR3 length: 14 residues. V shed 4 bases, J shed 9 bases, and the junction held 4 bases outside the gene matches. Germline V gives CDR1 LNHDA, CDR2 SQIVND (reference sequence). J is TRBJ2-1 and V is TRBV19; 12 nucleotides line up with TRBD2. The clonotype comes from a human donor in good health. What was sequenced was sorted CD4+, CD8+, or CD8+CD57+ T cells (not recorded which) from PBMCs. In nucleotides, the CDR3 is TGTGCCAGTAGTACTAGCGGGAGGGCCGTTGAGCAGTTCTTC. Translation gives CASSTSGRAVEQFF.